This entry lists 19 T cell receptor beta chains sequenced from one sample in a study of identifying expanded T cells in peripheral blood. TCRdb's table, derived via immunoSEQ multiplex PCR, lists solely in-frame clones and lacks some. The table includes 100,000 to 150,000 clones, approximately 84% detected once. Sequencing input: blood. Source of these receptors: a person aged 18-69 years in good health.

This clone was seen a few times. The chain employs TRBV6-5 and TRBJ2-7; D remains unclear. Trimming stripped 0 bases from V and 9 bases from J, with 12 bases between. The CDR3 contains 13 residues. Germline CDR1 MNHEY, CDR2 SVGAGI. DNA of the CDR3: TGTGCCAGCAGTTACTCGAGCAGCACGGGGCAGTACTTC. Amino acids: CASSYSSSTGQYF.

The chain recombines TRBV5-1 with TRBJ2-6; tentatively, D is TRBD1 or TRBD2 (5 bases each). Germline V gene data show CDR1 as SGHRS and CDR2 as YFSETQ. V shed 4 bases and J shed 4 bases, with 15 bases lying between them. CDR3 length: 16 amino acids. CDR3 amino acids: CASSTGRSLGANVLTF. The CDR3 DNA reads as TGCGCCAGCAGCACGGGACGTTCCTTAGGGGCCAACGTCCTGACTTTC.

The J gene is TRBJ1-4, the V gene TRBV5-1, with no clear D. The CDR3 has 13 amino acids. Germline CDR1 and CDR2: SGHRS and YFSETQ. Trimming cost V 1 base and J 3 bases, with 4 bases left between them. CDR3 nucleotide sequence: TGCGCCAGCAGCTTGAGGGCTAATGAAAAACTGTTTTTT. Its translation: CASSLRANEKLFF. Filled out from reference TRBV5-1 and TRBJ1-4, the complete variable domain reads KAGVTQTPRYLIKTRGQQVTLSCSPISGHRSVSWYQQTPGQGLQFLFEYFSETQRNKGNFPGRFSGRQFSNSRSEMNVSTLELGDSALYLCASSLRANEKLFFGSGTQLSVL.

The genes are TRBV9 and TRBJ2-5; D not certain. This CDR3 is 15 amino acids long. Trimming removed 0 bases from V and 3 bases from J, with 12 bases in between. Germline CDR1 reads SGDLS; CDR2 reads YYNGEE. The CDR3 sequence is CASSVGPQSEETQYF. DNA for the CDR3: TGTGCCAGCAGCGTAGGCCCCCAATCAGAAGAGACCCAGTACTTC.

The chain combines TRBV5-1 with TRBJ1-1, with D uncertain. Germline CDR1 and CDR2: SGHRS and YFSETQ. This CDR3 region has 11 residues. Trimming removed 4 bases from V and 2 bases from J, with 3 bases in between. The CDR3 bases are TGCGCCAGCAGCACTAACACTGAAGCTTTCTTT. Translated: CASSTNTEAFF.

V is TRBV7-2 and J is TRBJ1-1; TRBD1 is a possible D gene (6 bases). The CDR3 has 14 amino acids. Trimming took off 1 base at V and 3 bases at J, with 9 bases between the two ends. Germline CDR1 reads SGHTA; CDR2 reads FQGNSA. This chain's CDR3 is CASSLGQGYTEAFF. The CDR3 bases are TGTGCCAGCAGCTTAGGGCAGGGGTACACTGAAGCTTTCTTT.

The chain employs TRBV5-6 and TRBJ1-1; no reliable D call. Germline assignment: CDR1 SGHDT and CDR2 YYEEEE. Trimming removed 1 base from V and 1 base from J, with 14 bases in between. The CDR3 spans 16 residues. The CDR3 DNA is TGTGCCAGCAGCTTGCTCCAGGTGGGGTGGAACACTGAAGCTTTCTTT. Protein product: CASSLLQVGWNTEAFF.

The sample holds one count of this clone. This chain connects TRBV5-1 to TRBJ1-1, with D uncertain. CDR1 and CDR2 from the germline V gene are SGHRS and YFSETQ. V gave up 4 bases and J gave up 6 bases, with 13 bases separating them. The length of the CDR3 is 13 residues. The CDR3 is CASSPPRAAEAFF. DNA of the CDR3: TGCGCCAGCAGCCCCCCTAGGGCGGCTGAAGCTTTCTTT. The complete variable domain, with remaining parts taken from reference TRBV5-1 and TRBJ1-1, reads KAGVTQTPRYLIKTRGQQVTLSCSPISGHRSVSWYQQTPGQGLQFLFEYFSETQRNKGNFPGRFSGRQFSNSRSEMNVSTLELGDSALYLCASSPPRAAEAFFGQGTRLTVV.

V is TRBV5-4 and J is TRBJ2-3; D is perhaps TRBD2 (5 bases). This CDR3 comprises 14 residues. Germline V gene lookup returns CDR1 SGHNT and CDR2 YYREEE (reference sequence). V shed 4 bases and J shed 0 bases, with 9 bases lying between them. CDR3 sequence (DNA): TGTGCCAGCAGCCCCCGGACTAGCACAGATACGCAGTATTTT. Its translation is CASSPRTSTDTQYF.

The V call is TRBV29-1, the J call TRBJ2-5; either TRBD1 or TRBD2 may supply D (5 bases each). The CDR3 covers 13 residues. Trimming left V 6 bases short and J 1 base short, with 12 bases between. CDR1 SQVTM and CDR2 ANQGSEA come from the germline V gene. The CDR3 loop reads CSVRGRAQETQYF. DNA of the CDR3: TGCAGCGTACGGGGCAGGGCCCAAGAGACCCAGTACTTC. Based on the CDR3 plus reference TRBV29-1 and TRBJ2-5, the full variable domain is SAVISQKPSRDICQRGTSLTIQCQVDSQVTMMFWYRQQPGQSLTLIATANQGSEATYESGFVIDKFPISRPNLTFSTLTVSNMSPEDSSIYLCSVRGRAQETQYFGPGTRLLVL.

This chain connects TRBV4-3 to TRBJ2-3; 10 positions match TRBD1. V shed 1 base, J shed 1 base, and the junction held 14 bases outside the gene matches. Looked up from germline, CDR1 is LGHNA and CDR2 is YSLEER. This CDR3 has 20 residues. The CDR3: CASSQALGWGTGVRTDTQYF. The CDR3 nucleotides are TGCGCCAGCAGCCAAGCCCTAGGTTGGGGGACAGGGGTCCGCACAGATACGCAGTATTTT.

A few counts support this clone. The chain is built from TRBV7-2 and TRBJ1-4, with a possible D match to TRBD1 (5 bases). The CDR3 has 16 residues. Germline CDR1 is SGHTA and CDR2 is FQGNSA. V lost 1 base and J 7 bases, leaving 16 bases between the germline ends. CDR3 in amino acids: CASSLGAGGMGEKLFF. The DNA of the CDR3 is TGTGCCAGCAGCTTAGGAGCGGGGGGTATGGGTGAAAAACTGTTTTTT.

This rearrangement joins TRBV9 to TRBJ2-7, with D perhaps being TRBD1 or TRBD2 (5 bases each). V lost 2 bases and J 2 bases, leaving 14 bases between the germline ends. Per germline, CDR1 SGDLS and CDR2 YYNGEE. This CDR3 spans 15 amino acids. The CDR3 coding sequence is TGTGCCAGCAGCGTGGCCGGGACCAATGCCTACGAGCAGTACTTC. It is translated as CASSVAGTNAYEQYF.

This rearrangement joins TRBV9 to TRBJ1-6; no reliable D call. CDR3 length: 17 amino acids. Trimming cost V 2 bases and J 0 bases, with 12 bases left between them. The V gene's germline CDR1 is SGDLS and CDR2 YYNGEE. The CDR3 DNA reads TGTGCCAGCAGCGTTCGACAAGTCAGCTCCTATAATTCACCCCTCCACTTT. Translated, it gives CASSVRQVSSYNSPLHF.

This chain's CDR3 is CASSGQIYNEQFF. The CDR3 nucleotides are TGTGCCAGCAGTGGCCAGATCTACAATGAGCAGTTCTTC. V usage is TRBV6-1 and J usage is TRBJ2-1; no firm D call. The CDR3 length is 13 residues. CDR1 is MNHNS, CDR2 SASEGT, per germline. Deletions cut 4 bases from V and 3 bases from J, with 7 bases between.

The CDR3 nucleotides are TGTGCCAGCAGCCCCACCCCGGGACGCCCCTCTGGGGCCAACGTCCTGACTTTC. Its protein product is CASSPTPGRPSGANVLTF. The chain employs TRBV9 and TRBJ2-6; the D gene could be TRBD1 or TRBD2 (5 bases each). The germline V and J ends were trimmed by 4 bases and 0 bases, with 17 bases remaining between them. The germline gives CDR1 SGDLS, CDR2 YYNGEE. The CDR3 covers 18 residues. Variable domain in full (rest from reference TRBV9 and TRBJ2-6): DSGVTQTPKHLITATGQRVTLRCSPRSGDLSVYWYQQSLDQGLQFLIQYYNGEERAKGNILERFSAQQFPDLHSELNLSSLELGDSALYFCASSPTPGRPSGANVLTFGAGSRLTVL.

V is TRBV7-9 and J is TRBJ2-1, with D hard to call. V dropped 7 bases and J dropped 2 bases, with 12 bases sitting between them. The CDR3 extends over 14 amino acids. The V gene's germline CDR1 is SEHNR and CDR2 FQNEAQ (reference sequence). CDR3 protein: CASIGRKAYNEQFF. As DNA, the CDR3 is TGTGCCAGCATTGGGCGAAAAGCCTACAATGAGCAGTTCTTC.

The V gene is TRBV7-2, the J gene TRBJ2-3; a possible D gene is TRBD2 (6 bases). In germline, CDR1 is SGHTA, CDR2 FQGNSA. The CDR3 loop spans 13 amino acids. V lost 3 bases to trimming and J lost 5 bases, with 9 bases between them. CDR3: CASSFGGRDTQYF. DNA for the CDR3: TGTGCCAGCAGCTTCGGGGGTAGAGATACGCAGTATTTT.

V and J are TRBV7-9 and TRBJ2-7; either TRBD1 or TRBD2 may fit D (5 bases each). The length of the CDR3 is 14 residues. CDR1 is SEHNR, CDR2 FQNEAQ, per germline (reference sequence). Between the trimmed V and J ends, which lost 5 bases and 2 bases, there was a span of 13 bases. The CDR3 coding sequence is TGTGCCAGCAGCCTTTCGGGACCGACCTACGAGCAGTACTTC. Translating it yields CASSLSGPTYEQYF.